The 20 T cell receptor beta chains below come from one sample, sequenced in a study of CD8 T cells in Susac syndrome (dated by TCRdb to the late 2010s). Library prep was done by the immunoSEQ multiplex PCR assay. RNA was extracted using the RNeasy kit, and about 0.5 to 1 microgram was reverse transcribed with random hexamers. TCRdb reanalyzed the raw reads on its own, using fastp at Q25 for trimming and MiXCR for clone calling, and kept in-frame beta chains. Rows with a matching CDR3 protein are joined into one entry that keeps the most common DNA and genes. This sample comprises 200,000 to 300,000 distinct CDR3 sequences, 80% to 95% of them detected only once. The ten largest clones capture about 0.07% of the sample. Sequencing was performed on CD4+ T cells from PBMCs. The receptors shown here come from a human donor with multiple sclerosis.

V is TRBV19 and J is TRBJ2-3; no clear D gene. Germline assignment: CDR1 LNHDA and CDR2 SQIVND (reference sequence). This CDR3 region has 14 residues. V lost 5 bases, J lost 5 bases, and 14 bases lay in between. This chain's CDR3 is CASSPGPHGDTQYF. For the CDR3, the DNA is TGTGCCAGTAGTCCCGGACCCCACGGAGATACGCAGTATTTT.

The genes are TRBV7-9 and TRBJ2-5, with a tentative D call TRBD2 (6 bases). The CDR3 consists of 15 residues. Germline CDR1 SEHNR, CDR2 FQNEAQ (reference sequence). Trimming left V 5 bases short and J 5 bases short, with 18 bases between. CDR3 protein: CASSLGGLAGETQYF. The CDR3, as DNA: TGTGCCAGCAGCCTCGGGGGTCTGGCGGGGGAGACCCAGTACTTC.

The chain combines TRBV25-1 with TRBJ2-7; 8 positions agree with TRBD2. CDR3 length: 20 residues. V dropped 1 base and J dropped 2; count of bases not matched to a gene: 19. Germline-derived CDR1 and CDR2 are MGHDK and SYGVNS. In DNA form, the CDR3 reads TGTGCCAGCAGTGAATCGTCGGGGGGGGTGATCACCGATACTACCTACGAGCAGTACTTC. This sequence encodes CASSESSGGVITDTTYEQYF.

The chain has TRBV9 and TRBJ1-1; D is uncertain. This CDR3 region has 14 residues. V was shortened by 0 bases and J by 8 bases, with 14 bases between the two germline ends. Germline CDR1 and CDR2: SGDLS and YYNGEE. The CDR3 DNA sequence: TGTGCCAGCAGCGTAGCGTCTTTAGGAGGGGAAGCTTTCTTT. The encoded protein is CASSVASLGGEAFF.

This sequence joins TRBV5-8 and TRBJ1-5, with D possibly matching TRBD1 (5 bases). The CDR3 contains 16 residues. Germline lookup yields CDR1 SGHTS and CDR2 YDEGEE. The V and J ends lost 4 bases and 2 bases respectively, with 16 bases between them. CDR3 loop: CASSTRLGAGNQPQHF. The CDR3 region has the DNA TGTGCCAGCAGCACGCGACTTGGGGCCGGCAATCAGCCCCAGCATTTT.

This chain joins TRBV14 and TRBJ2-7; the D is unclear. This CDR3 contains 13 residues. The germline CDR1 and CDR2 sequences are SGHDN and FVKESK. The V end lost 4 bases, the J end lost 0 bases, and 7 bases lay between the germline ends. In nucleotides, the CDR3 is TGTGCCAGCAGCCTTTTGGGCTCCTACGAGCAGTACGTC. The encoded protein is CASSLLGSYEQYV.

The V gene is TRBV7-2, the J gene TRBJ1-2; D remains unclear. The CDR3 runs 12 residues. V lost 7 bases and J 2 bases, leaving 8 bases between the germline ends. Germline CDR1 and CDR2: SGHTA and FQGNSA. The CDR3 DNA follows: TGTGCCAGCAACGACCCCAACTATGGCTACACCTTC. The encoded protein is CASNDPNYGYTF.

This clonotype was observed once. This rearrangement joins TRBV6-5 to TRBJ1-5; no clear D. The CDR3 totals 16 residues. Trimming stripped 0 bases from V and 6 bases from J, with 15 bases between. Germline loops: CDR1 MNHEY, CDR2 SVGAGI. CDR3 loop: CASSYSSGVPGQPQHF. The CDR3 DNA sequence: TGTGCCAGCAGTTACTCGAGCGGAGTCCCGGGTCAGCCCCAGCATTTT.

The CDR3 coding sequence is TGCGCCAGCAGCTTGTTAGACAATGAGCAGTTCTTC. Protein sequence: CASSLLDNEQFF. The gene calls are TRBV5-1 and TRBJ2-1; no clear D. V lost 1 base to trimming and J lost 5 bases, with 4 bases between them. CDR3 length: 12 amino acids. Germline assignment: CDR1 SGHRS and CDR2 YFSETQ. The entire variable domain, with the rest obtained from reference TRBV5-1 and TRBJ2-1, is as follows: KAGVTQTPRYLIKTRGQQVTLSCSPISGHRSVSWYQQTPGQGLQFLFEYFSETQRNKGNFPGRFSGRQFSNSRSEMNVSTLELGDSALYLCASSLLDNEQFFGPGTRLTVL.

This clonotype was counted a single time. The rearrangement joins TRBV4-1 to TRBJ2-7; D might be TRBD1 (5 bases). V shed 1 base and J shed 4 bases, with 5 bases lying between them. The CDR3 has 12 amino acids. Per the germline V gene, CDR1 is MGHRA and CDR2 is YSYEKL. In DNA, the CDR3 is TGCGCCAGCAGCCAAGGACAGTACGAGCAGTACTTC. Translating it yields CASSQGQYEQYF.

V usage is TRBV7-9 and J usage is TRBJ1-4; TRBD1 might be the D (5 bases). V shed 3 bases and J shed 3 bases, with 11 bases lying between them. This CDR3 comprises 15 residues. The germline V gene encodes CDR1 SEHNR and CDR2 FQNEAQ (reference sequence). The CDR3 sequence is CASSLTGTSNEKLFF. CDR3 nucleotides: TGTGCCAGCAGCTTGACCGGGACGTCTAATGAAAAACTGTTTTTT.

The chain carries TRBV27 and TRBJ2-1; 9 bases map to TRBD2. There are 16 residues in the CDR3. The ends lost 6 bases at V and 2 bases at J; junction bases unmatched: 8. Germline values: CDR1 MNHEY, CDR2 SMNVEV (reference sequence). The CDR3 region has the DNA TGTGCCAGCAGATCAGCCGGACTAGCGCCCTACAATGAGCAGTTCTTC. It translates to CASRSAGLAPYNEQFF.

This clonotype was seen a single time. The V gene is TRBV6-1, the J gene TRBJ2-7; tentative D call: TRBD1 (6 bases). V was pared by 7 bases and J by 6 bases, with 16 bases between. The CDR3 is made up of 13 amino acids. In germline, CDR1 is MNHNS, CDR2 SASEGT. CDR3 nucleotides: TGTGCCAGCAAACGGGACATCCACAGCGAGCAGTACGTC. Its protein is CASKRDIHSEQYV.

The chain is built from TRBV20-1 and TRBJ2-5; D ambiguous. CDR3 length: 15 residues. Germline V gene sequence: CDR1 DFQATT, CDR2 SNEGSKA (reference sequence). With 0 bases removed from V and 1 base from J, the gap between germline ends came to 12 bases. The CDR3 bases are TGCAGTGCTAGAGATATATGGGGAAGCCAAGAGACCCAGTACTTC. It yields the protein CSARDIWGSQETQYF.

This sequence joins TRBV7-8 and TRBJ1-1, with TRBD1 identical over 9 bases. This CDR3 has 15 amino acids. Germline V gives CDR1 SGHVS, CDR2 FQNEAQ. The V and J ends lost 5 bases and 2 bases, in that order; junction bases with no gene match: 6. The CDR3 protein is CASSGGTGINTEAFF. As DNA, the CDR3 is TGTGCCAGCAGCGGCGGGACAGGGATAAACACTGAAGCTTTCTTT.

The chain is built from TRBV6-1 and TRBJ2-7; no reliable D call. V was pared by 4 bases and J by 6 bases, with 16 bases between. Germline V gene sequence: CDR1 MNHNS, CDR2 SASEGT. The CDR3 sequence is 14 residues long. CDR3 DNA: TGTGCCAGCAGTGTTAATCGGCCCGGCGGCGAGCAGTACTTC. As protein: CASSVNRPGGEQYF.

CDR3 coding DNA: TGTGCCAGCAGTTACTCTCCAGGGGGGATAGGGGAGACCCAGTACTTC. Protein sequence: CASSYSPGGIGETQYF. The rearrangement links TRBV6-5 to TRBJ2-5, with a weak D call TRBD1 (7 bases). The V and J ends lost 0 bases and 5 bases respectively, with 16 bases between them. The CDR3 runs to 16 residues. CDR1 MNHEY and CDR2 SVGAGI come from the germline V gene.

This clonotype was seen only once. The CDR3 DNA is TGTGCCAGCAGGAGACAGGAGAATTCACCCCTCCACTTT. It yields the protein CASRRQENSPLHF. The chain has TRBV12-3 or TRBV12-4 and TRBJ1-6, with D possibly matching TRBD1 (6 bases). CDR3 length: 13 residues. The V end was cut by 6 bases, the J end by 7 bases, with 10 bases between.

This rearrangement joins TRBV6-5 to TRBJ2-7; D is unclear. CDR1 and CDR2 (germline): MNHEY, SVGAGI. The ends were cut back, 4 bases at V and 0 bases at J, with 10 bases in the middle. The CDR3 covers 14 residues. The CDR3 region is CASSSQQLSYEQYF. CDR3 in DNA: TGTGCCAGCAGTTCCCAACAGCTCTCCTACGAGCAGTACTTC.

This rearrangement joins TRBV29-1 to TRBJ1-1, with D tentatively TRBD1 (6 bases). This CDR3 is built from 14 residues. Germline CDR1 and CDR2: SQVTM and ANQGSEA. V shed 6 bases and J shed 1 base, with 15 bases lying between them. CDR3 sequence reads: CSVRQGPKNTEAFF. In DNA, the CDR3 is TGCAGCGTCCGGCAGGGGCCAAAGAACACTGAAGCTTTCTTT.